The source of this T cell receptor beta chain is a study of breast tumors, draining lymph nodes, adjacent tissues. Via MiXCR, TCRdb re-called the multiplex PCR reads, giving one row per CDR3 protein. The table has tens of thousands of distinct CDR3 sequences, approximately 22% seen once. This clonotype was detected many times. Its antigen is still unknown. Study findings and constraints: Compared with lymph nodes, tumors were less diverse; compared with nontumor tissue, more.

The ends lost 2 bases at V and 6 bases at J; junction bases unmatched: 9. The CDR3 is 15 residues long. The clonotype comes from a female donor with breast cancer. Some clones in this sample may be carry-over from other donors' samples. The sample taken for sequencing was breast tumor tissue. This rearrangement joins TRBV12-3 or TRBV12-4 to TRBJ1-2; 7 bases align to TRBD1. In DNA, the CDR3 is TGTGCCAGCAGTTTACCGGGGCGACAGGGTCATGGCTACACCTTC. It codes for CASSLPGRQGHGYTF.